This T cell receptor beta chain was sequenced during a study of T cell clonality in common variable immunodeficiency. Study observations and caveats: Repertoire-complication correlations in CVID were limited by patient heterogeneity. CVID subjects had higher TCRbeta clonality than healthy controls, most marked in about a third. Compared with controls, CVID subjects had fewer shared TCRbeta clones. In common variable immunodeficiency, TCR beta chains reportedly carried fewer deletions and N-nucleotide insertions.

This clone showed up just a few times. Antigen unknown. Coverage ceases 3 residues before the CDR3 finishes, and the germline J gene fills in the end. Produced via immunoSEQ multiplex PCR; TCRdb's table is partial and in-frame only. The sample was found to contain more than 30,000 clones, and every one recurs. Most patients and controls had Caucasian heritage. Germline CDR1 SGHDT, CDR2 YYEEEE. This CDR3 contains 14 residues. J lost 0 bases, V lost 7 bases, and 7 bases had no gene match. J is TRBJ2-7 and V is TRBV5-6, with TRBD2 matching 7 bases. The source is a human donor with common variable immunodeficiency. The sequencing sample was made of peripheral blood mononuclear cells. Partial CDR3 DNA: TGTGCCAGCCTGCGTGGGGGGGTCTCCTACGAG. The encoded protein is CASLRGGVSYE. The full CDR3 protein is CASLRGGVSYEQYF. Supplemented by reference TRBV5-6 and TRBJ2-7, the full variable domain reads DAGVTQSPTHLIKTRGQQVTLRCSPKSGHDTVSWYQQALGQGPQFIFQYYEEEERQRGNFPDRFSGHQFPNYSSELNVNALLLGDSALYLCASLRGGVSYEQYFGPGTRLTVT.